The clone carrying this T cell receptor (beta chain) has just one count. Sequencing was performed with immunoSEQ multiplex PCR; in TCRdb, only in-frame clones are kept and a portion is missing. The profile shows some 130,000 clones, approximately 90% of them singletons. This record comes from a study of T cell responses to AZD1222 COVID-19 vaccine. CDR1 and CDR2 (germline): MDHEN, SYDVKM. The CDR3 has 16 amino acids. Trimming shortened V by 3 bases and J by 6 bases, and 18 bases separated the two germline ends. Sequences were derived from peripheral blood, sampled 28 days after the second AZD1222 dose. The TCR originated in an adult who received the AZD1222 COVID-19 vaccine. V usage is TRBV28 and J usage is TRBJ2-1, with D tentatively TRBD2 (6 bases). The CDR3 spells CASSLVGLARLNEQFF. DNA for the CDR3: TGTGCCAGCAGTTTGGTAGGCCTAGCGAGACTCAATGAGCAGTTCTTC.